This TCR beta chain was found in a study of multiple sclerosis patients with progressive multifocal leukoencephalopathy. General study points: Lower normalized Shannon entropy suggested reduced TRB diversity in most PML patients.

Time point given: before natalizumab initiation. T0 refers to blood drawn before natalizumab was first infused. The length of the CDR3 is 13 residues. The V and J ends lost 6 bases and 12 bases respectively, with 17 bases between them. CDR1 and CDR2 (germline): LNHDA, SQIVND (reference sequence). Assay used: immunoSEQ multiplex PCR; TCRdb lists only in-frame clones, some missing. In the table there are under 35,000 clones, 80% to 95% of which are singletons. With regard to this clone: Its antigen is currently unknown.

This receptor was obtained from a man between 25 and 39 years old with multiple sclerosis. This chain uses TRBV19 with TRBJ1-4; D unresolved. Sequencing was carried out using PBMCs. The CDR3 DNA follows: TGTGCCAGTAGGATCCCCTTTAGGGAGGAACTGTTTTTT. Translation gives CASRIPFREELFF.